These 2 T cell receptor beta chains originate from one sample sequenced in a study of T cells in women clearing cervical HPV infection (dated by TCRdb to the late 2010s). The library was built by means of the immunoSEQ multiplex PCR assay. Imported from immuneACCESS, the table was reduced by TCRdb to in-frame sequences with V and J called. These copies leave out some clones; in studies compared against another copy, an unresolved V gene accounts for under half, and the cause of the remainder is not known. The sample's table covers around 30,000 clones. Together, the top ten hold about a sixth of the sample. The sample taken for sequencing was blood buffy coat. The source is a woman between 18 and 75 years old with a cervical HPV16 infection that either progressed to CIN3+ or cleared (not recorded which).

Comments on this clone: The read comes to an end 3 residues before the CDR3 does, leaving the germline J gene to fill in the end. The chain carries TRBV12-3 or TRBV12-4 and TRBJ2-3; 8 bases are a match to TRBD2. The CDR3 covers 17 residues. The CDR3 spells CASSFRGSGILQETQYF. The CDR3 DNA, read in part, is TGTGCCAGCAGTTTTCGAGGTAGCGGGATTCTACAAGAGACG.

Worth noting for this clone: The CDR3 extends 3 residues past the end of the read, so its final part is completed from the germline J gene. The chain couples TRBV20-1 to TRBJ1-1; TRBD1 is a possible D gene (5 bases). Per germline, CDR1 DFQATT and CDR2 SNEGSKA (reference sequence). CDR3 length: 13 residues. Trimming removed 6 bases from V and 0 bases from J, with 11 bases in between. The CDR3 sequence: CSAQGKMNTEAFF. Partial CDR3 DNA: TGCAGTGCGCAGGGTAAAATGAACACTGAA.